The entry that follows covers one T cell receptor beta chain sequence. This clonotype was seen ten or more times. Its target antigen remains unknown. Base qualities are not recorded, but no much larger clone differs from it by a single base. Library preparation was by PCR. The instrument was an Illumina HiSeq 2500. Molecular barcoding was employed in the preparation of TCR libraries, with unique molecular identifiers being used to normalize TCRbeta repertoire quantification. Starting from the raw public reads, TCRdb applied fastp trimming at Q25, assembled clones with MiXCR and retained in-frame beta chains. Rows matching on CDR3 protein sequence are summarized as one entry with the most common DNA and genes. The sample table shows roughly 200,000 distinct CDR3 sequences, and roughly 7% are seen once. Together, the top ten hold 5.5% of the sample. This entry comes from a study of T-cell reconstitution after alpha-beta-depleted transplantation in children (dated by TCRdb to the mid-2010s). Broadly, across the study: T-cell immune reconstitution after TCRalphabeta/CD19-depleted allogeneic hematopoietic cell transplantation in children was quantitatively tracked in the study by means of TCR repertoire profiling.

Reading from cysteine to phenylalanine, the CDR3 counts 14 amino acids. Only the CDR3 portion is preserved as DNA: 42 bases, with reading frame beginning at the first base. V and J are trimmed by 3 bases and 2 bases, and the gene matches miss 0 bases of the junction. The germline V gene sets CDR1 to SGHRS and CDR2 to YFSETQ. Sample treatment or condition, as interpreted from the label and publication: allogeneic hematopoietic cell transplantation with graft depleted of TCRalphabeta T cells and CD19 B cells. Transplant recipients were children who received TCRalphabeta/CD19-depleted allogeneic hematopoietic cell grafts. What the research found in general, with its limitations: Hyperexpanded clone frequencies declined over subsequent months; after one year, T-cell counts and TCRbeta diversity were mostly attributed to newly produced T cells. The apparently early alphabetaT-cell count recovery about two months after transplant was reportedly dependent on only several hundred rapidly expanded clones derived from non-depleted graft cells. In some patients, the high TCRbeta diversity seen at day 60 was put down to recipient T cells and intrathymic progenitors that had survived conditioning.

In this chain, TRBV5-1 is recombined with TRBJ2-1; 9 nucleotides in the junction match TRBD1. The clonotype comes from a boy between 2 and 15 years old with acute lymphoblastic leukemia, due to receive a stem cell transplant. This sample comprised PBMCs, obtained before TCRalphabeta/CD19-depleted stem cell transplant. The CDR3 protein: CASSWDRAYNEQFF. The sequence in DNA is TGCGCCAGCAGCTGGGACAGGGCCTACAATGAGCAGTTCTTC. The variable domain in full, with residues beyond the CDR3 obtained from the reference TRBV5-1 and TRBJ2-1 genes, is KAGVTQTPRYLIKTRGQQVTLSCSPISGHRSVSWYQQTPGQGLQFLFEYFSETQRNKGNFPGRFSGRQFSNSRSEMNVSTLELGDSALYLCASSWDRAYNEQFFGPGTRLTVL.